This T cell receptor beta chain was obtained from a study of CD8+CD57+ T cells in acquired aplastic anemia. Investigators profiled TCR beta VDJ and CDR3 from genomic DNA template. Using its own MiXCR run on the reads, TCRdb lists one record per CDR3 protein. The sample has 150,000 to 200,000 distinct CDR3 sequences, 46% seen once. There are 14 residues in the CDR3. Trimming stripped 5 bases from V and 2 bases from J, with 13 bases between. The germline gives CDR1 MNHNS, CDR2 SASEGT. The chain recombines TRBV6-1 with TRBJ2-7; D possibly corresponds to TRBD2 (6 bases). The source of this sequence is a human donor in good health. Sequencing used sorted CD4+, CD8+, or CD8+CD57+ T cells (not recorded which) from PBMCs. CDR3 sequence reads: CASSPGLIAYEQYF. The CDR3 coding sequence is TGTGCCAGCAGTCCGGGACTGATAGCCTACGAGCAGTACTTC.